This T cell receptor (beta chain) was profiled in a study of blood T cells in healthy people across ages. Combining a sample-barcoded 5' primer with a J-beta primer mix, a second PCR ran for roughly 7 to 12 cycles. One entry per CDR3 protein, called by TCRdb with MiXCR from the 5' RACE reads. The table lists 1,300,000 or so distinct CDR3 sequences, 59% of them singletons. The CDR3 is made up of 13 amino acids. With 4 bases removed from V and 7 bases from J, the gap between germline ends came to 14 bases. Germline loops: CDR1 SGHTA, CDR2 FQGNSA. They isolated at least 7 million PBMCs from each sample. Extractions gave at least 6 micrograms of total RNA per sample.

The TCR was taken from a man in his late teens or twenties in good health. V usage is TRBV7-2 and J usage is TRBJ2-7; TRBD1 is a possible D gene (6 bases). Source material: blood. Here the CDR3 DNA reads TGTGCCAGCAGCTCCCGACAGGTGGGGGAGCAGTACTTC. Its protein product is CASSSRQVGEQYF. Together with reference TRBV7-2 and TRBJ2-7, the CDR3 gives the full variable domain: GAGVSQSPSNKVTEKGKDVELRCDPISGHTALYWYRQSLGQGLEFLIYFQGNSAPDKSGLPSDRFSAERTGGSVSTLTIQRTQQEDSAVYLCASSSRQVGEQYFGPGTRLTVT.